Listed below are T cell receptor beta chains from one sample, sequenced in a study of spatial heterogeneity in lung cancer. TCRdb processed the 5' RACE reads anew with MiXCR; each CDR3 protein has one entry. This table has just under 45,000 distinct CDR3 sequences, approximately 24% appearing once. Sequencing was performed on PBMCs, taken at follow-up. The receptors come from a female donor with early-stage non-small cell lung cancer. Both conserved end residues are part of each CDR3. A D gene is named only where the DNA matches it firmly. Rows give clone size only sometimes, using once, few, many, or a class for an expanded clone.

cdr3_aa cdr3_nt v_call d_call clone_size j_call
CASSRQGMNTEAFF TGTGCCAGCAGCCGACAGGGGATGAACACTGAAGCTTTCTTT TRBV5-5 TRBD1 - TRBJ1-1
CAWSKGQGVDYGYTF TGTGCCTGGAGTAAAGGACAGGGGGTCGACTATGGCTACACCTTC TRBV30 TRBD1 - TRBJ1-2
CASSMAANTGELFF TGTGCCAGCAGTATGGCGGCTAACACCGGGGAGCTGTTTTTT TRBV2 - many TRBJ2-2
CASSLFREVQETQYF TGTGCCAGCAGTTTATTTAGGGAGGTACAAGAGACCCAGTACTTC TRBV12-3/TRBV12-4 - few TRBJ2-5
CASRYAGTGGSGANVLTF TGCGCCAGCAGGTACGCCGGGACAGGGGGCTCTGGGGCCAACGTCCTGACTTTC TRBV5-1 TRBD1 many TRBJ2-6
CASSPDREDAGELFF TGTGCCAGCAGCCCAGACAGGGAAGACGCCGGGGAGCTGTTTTTT TRBV7-9 TRBD1 few TRBJ2-2
CASSPSSTVNSPLHF TGTGCCAGCTCACCATCATCGACAGTTAATTCACCCCTCCACTTT TRBV18 - - TRBJ1-6
CSARPDYNEQFF TGCAGCGCTCGGCCTGACTACAATGAGCAGTTCTTC TRBV29-1 - - TRBJ2-1
CASSEASGIVDTQYF TGTGCCAGCAGCGAAGCCTCAGGGATTGTAGATACGCAGTATTTT TRBV28 - - TRBJ2-3
CASSYTGTYTDTQYF TGTGCCAGCAGTTACACCGGGACATACACAGATACGCAGTATTTT TRBV6-2/TRBV6-3 - - TRBJ2-3
CASSLGATEAFF TGTGCCAGCAGCTTAGGCGCCACTGAAGCTTTCTTT TRBV7-2 - once TRBJ1-1
CASSKSGAGELFF TGTGCCAGCAGTAAAAGCGGGGCCGGGGAGCTGTTTTTT TRBV6-2/TRBV6-3 TRBD2 few TRBJ2-2
CASSPYEGYEQYF TGTGCCAGTAGTCCCTATGAGGGGTACGAGCAGTACTTC TRBV19 - many TRBJ2-7
CASSGRSNREQYF TGTGCCAGCAGCGGAAGGTCCAACCGCGAGCAGTACTTC TRBV7-8 - many TRBJ2-7
CASSLRTANSPLHF TGCGCCAGCAGCTTGAGGACAGCCAATTCACCCCTCCACTTT TRBV5-1 - few TRBJ1-6
CASSPWDGKNIQYF TGTGCCAGCAGTCCGTGGGACGGTAAAAACATTCAGTACTTC TRBV27 - - TRBJ2-4
CASTPAGGYTF TGTGCCAGCACCCCGGCGGGGGGCTACACCTTC TRBV2 - many TRBJ1-2
CASSLAPGPGSLNEQFF TGTGCCAGCAGCTTAGCTCCTGGGCCTGGAAGTCTCAATGAGCAGTTCTTC TRBV11-1 - - TRBJ2-1
CASSQSGDGTGELFF TGCGCCAGCAGCCAAAGCGGGGATGGCACCGGGGAGCTGTTTTTT TRBV5-1 TRBD2 many TRBJ2-2
CASSVETGDSYNEQFF TGTGCCAGCAGCGTAGAGACCGGCGACTCCTACAATGAGCAGTTCTTC TRBV9 - - TRBJ2-1
CASSFRGTGELFF TGTGCCAGCAGCTTTCGAGGAACCGGGGAGCTGTTTTTT TRBV5-5 - many TRBJ2-2
CASTYSGSADTQYF TGTGCCAGCACTTATAGCGGTTCCGCAGATACGCAGTATTTT TRBV12-3/TRBV12-4 - many TRBJ2-3
CASSSGQFVEAPLHF TGTGCCAGTAGTTCGGGCCAGTTTGTTGAGGCACCCCTCCACTTT TRBV19 - few TRBJ1-6
CASSFNRDGRKGANVLTF TGTGCCAGCAGCTTCAACAGGGACGGTCGTAAAGGGGCCAACGTCCTGACTTTC TRBV7-3 - - TRBJ2-6
CASSSLAGGEDEQFF TGCGCCAGCAGCTCACTAGCGGGAGGAGAAGATGAGCAGTTCTTC TRBV5-1 TRBD2 - TRBJ2-1
CASSPTGTYEQYF TGTGCCAGCAGTCCTACAGGAACCTACGAGCAGTACTTC TRBV12-3/TRBV12-4 - - TRBJ2-7
CASSLGGRLTDTQYF TGTGCCAGCAGCTTGGGTGGACGCCTCACAGATACGCAGTATTTT TRBV5-4 - many TRBJ2-3
CASSLGGDRPNSPLHF TGTGCCAGCAGCTTGGGAGGTGACAGGCCCAATTCACCCCTCCACTTT TRBV5-8 - - TRBJ1-6
CASSDRVGTGELFF TGTGCCAGCAGCGACAGGGTCGGCACCGGGGAGCTGTTTTTT TRBV11-2 TRBD1 once TRBJ2-2
CASSSFRDADTQYF TGTGCTAGCAGCAGCTTCAGGGACGCAGATACGCAGTATTTT TRBV7-7 - many TRBJ2-3
CSVRVAPMNTEAFF TGCAGCGTCCGTGTAGCCCCAATGAACACTGAAGCTTTCTTT TRBV29-1 - many TRBJ1-1
CASSHAGGPTGELFF TGTGCCAGCAGCCACGCGGGAGGGCCCACCGGGGAGCTGTTTTTT TRBV3-1 TRBD2 many TRBJ2-2
CASSGQVQNTGELFF TGTGCCAGCAGTGGACAGGTCCAAAACACCGGGGAGCTGTTTTTT TRBV6-1 - many TRBJ2-2
CATGTRGSYEQYF TGTGCCACCGGGACCAGGGGCTCCTACGAACAGTACTTC TRBV7-8 - few TRBJ2-7
CASSQERTDTQYF TGTGCCAGCAGCCAAGAGCGCACAGATACGCAGTATTTT TRBV3-1 - few TRBJ2-3
CASSSNSYEQYF TGCGCCAGCAGCTCCAACTCCTACGAGCAGTACTTC TRBV5-1 - - TRBJ2-7
CASSRSGGDSTDTQYF TGTGCCAGCAGCCGATCCGGGGGGGATAGCACAGATACGCAGTATTTT TRBV7-8 TRBD2 - TRBJ2-3
CASSPGQGVTEAFF TGTGCCAGCAGTCCGGGACAGGGAGTGACTGAAGCTTTCTTT TRBV7-9 TRBD1 many TRBJ1-1
CASSQDPRVRVTPLHF TGTGCCAGCAGCCAAGATCCGAGGGTGAGGGTCACACCCCTCCACTTT TRBV14 - - TRBJ1-6
CASSLPSKETQYF TGTGCCAGCAGCTTACCTAGCAAGGAGACCCAGTACTTC TRBV7-2 - many TRBJ2-5
CACRGTSTDTQYF TGCGCCTGCAGGGGGACAAGCACAGATACGCAGTATTTT TRBV5-1 TRBD1 - TRBJ2-3
CSAAFGYEQFF TGCAGCGCTGCCTTCGGTTATGAGCAGTTCTTC TRBV29-1 - few TRBJ2-1
CASIPLAEITLYTDTQYF TGTGCCAGCATCCCACTAGCGGAAATTACCTTATACACAGATACGCAGTATTTT TRBV2 TRBD2 many TRBJ2-3
CASSRGRDEEKLFF TGTGCCAGCAGCCGCGGAAGGGATGAGGAAAAACTGTTTTTT TRBV7-9 - - TRBJ1-4
CASSQDRRTEAFF TGCGCCAGCAGCCAAGACCGGAGGACTGAAGCTTTCTTT TRBV4-1 - few TRBJ1-1
CASSPHVGDPGQRNTIYF TGTGCCAGCAGCCCCCATGTGGGGGATCCGGGACAACGAAACACCATATATTTT TRBV9 - few TRBJ1-3
CASSFGPGTQYF TGTGCCAGCAGCTTTGGGCCTGGTACGCAGTATTTT TRBV7-2 - many TRBJ2-3